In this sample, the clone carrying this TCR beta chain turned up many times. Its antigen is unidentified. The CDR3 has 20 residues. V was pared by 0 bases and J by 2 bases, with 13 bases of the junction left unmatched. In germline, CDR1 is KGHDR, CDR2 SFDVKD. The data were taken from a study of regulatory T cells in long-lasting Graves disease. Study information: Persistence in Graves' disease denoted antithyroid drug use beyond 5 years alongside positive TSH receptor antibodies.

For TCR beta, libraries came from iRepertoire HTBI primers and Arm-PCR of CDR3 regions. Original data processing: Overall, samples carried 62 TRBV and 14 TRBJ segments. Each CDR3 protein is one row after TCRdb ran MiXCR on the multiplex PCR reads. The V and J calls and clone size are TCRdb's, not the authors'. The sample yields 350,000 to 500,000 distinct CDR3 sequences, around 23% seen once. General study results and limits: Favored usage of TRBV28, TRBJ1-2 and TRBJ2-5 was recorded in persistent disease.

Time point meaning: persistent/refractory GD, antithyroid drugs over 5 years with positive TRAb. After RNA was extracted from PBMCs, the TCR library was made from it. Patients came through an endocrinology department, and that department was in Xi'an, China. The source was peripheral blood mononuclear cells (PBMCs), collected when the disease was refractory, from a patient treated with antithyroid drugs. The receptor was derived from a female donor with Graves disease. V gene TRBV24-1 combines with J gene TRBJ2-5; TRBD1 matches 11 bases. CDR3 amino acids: CATSDLGKSRDRGTQETQYF. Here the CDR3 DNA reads TGTGCCACCAGTGATTTGGGAAAGTCCCGGGACAGGGGGACTCAAGAGACCCAGTACTTC.